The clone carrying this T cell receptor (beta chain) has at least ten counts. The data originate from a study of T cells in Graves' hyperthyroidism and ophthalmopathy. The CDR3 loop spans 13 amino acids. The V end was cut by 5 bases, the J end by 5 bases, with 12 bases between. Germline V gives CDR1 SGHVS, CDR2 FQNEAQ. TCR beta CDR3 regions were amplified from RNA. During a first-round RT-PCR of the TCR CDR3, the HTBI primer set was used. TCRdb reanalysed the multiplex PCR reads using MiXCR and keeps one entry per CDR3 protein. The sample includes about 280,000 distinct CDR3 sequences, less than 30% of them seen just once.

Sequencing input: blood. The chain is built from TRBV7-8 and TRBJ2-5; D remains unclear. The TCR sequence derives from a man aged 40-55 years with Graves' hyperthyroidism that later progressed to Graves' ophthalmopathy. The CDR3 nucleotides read TGTGCCAGCAGCGGACGGAACGGGGAGACCCAGTACTTC. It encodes CASSGRNGETQYF.